Listed below are T cell receptor beta chains from one sample, sequenced in a study of cytomegalovirus exposure and HLA in healthy donors. The data were produced by immunoSEQ multiplex PCR, yet TCRdb's version contains in-frame clones alone and is incomplete. This table has around 230,000 clones, 85% appearing once. Sequencing used PBMCs. The receptors come from a girl aged 2 to 9 in good health and CMV-seronegative. Both conserved end residues are part of each CDR3. The order of the fields is clone size, J gene, D gene, V gene, CDR3 DNA, CDR3 protein. D genes are given only for firm matches. Not all rows give a size; the values are once, few, many and, for expanded clones, a class.

abundance: once; j_gene: TRBJ2-7; d_gene: TRBD2; v_gene: TRBV9; CDR3nt: TGTGCCAGCAGCGTAGCTATTAGCGGGGGAATCTACGAGCAGTACTTC; CDR3aa: CASSVAISGGIYEQYF
abundance: -; j_gene: TRBJ1-5; d_gene: TRBD1; v_gene: TRBV5-1; CDR3nt: TGCGCCAGCAGCTTGGATCGGGGACAGAGCCAGCATTTT; CDR3aa: CASSLDRGQSQHF
abundance: few; j_gene: TRBJ1-4; d_gene: -; v_gene: TRBV5-1; CDR3nt: TGCGCCAGCAGCTGGCAGGGGAATGAAAAACTGTTTTTT; CDR3aa: CASSWQGNEKLFF
abundance: -; j_gene: TRBJ1-1; d_gene: -; v_gene: TRBV15; CDR3nt: TGTGCCACCAGCAGTCTCAGAAGCGGCACTGAAGCTTTCTTT; CDR3aa: CATSSLRSGTEAFF
abundance: -; j_gene: TRBJ2-1; d_gene: -; v_gene: TRBV4-2; CDR3nt: TGTGCCAGCAGCCACCCAACTGGGGGCTTGGACAATGAGCAGTTCTTC; CDR3aa: CASSHPTGGLDNEQFF
abundance: -; j_gene: TRBJ1-4; d_gene: -; v_gene: TRBV9; CDR3nt: TGTGCCAGCAGCGTGACTGGGGGGTTCGAAAAACTGTTTTTT; CDR3aa: CASSVTGGFEKLFF
abundance: -; j_gene: TRBJ2-7; d_gene: TRBD1; v_gene: TRBV15; CDR3nt: TGTGCCACCAGCAGAGATACATCGGACAGGACCATCTACGAGCAGTACTTC; CDR3aa: CATSRDTSDRTIYEQYF
abundance: -; j_gene: TRBJ2-2; d_gene: TRBD1; v_gene: TRBV12-5; CDR3nt: TGTGCTAGTGGTTTGGCACAGGGGGCAAGGGGGAAAACCGGGGAGCTGTTTTTT; CDR3aa: CASGLAQGARGKTGELFF
abundance: -; j_gene: TRBJ1-5; d_gene: -; v_gene: TRBV2; CDR3nt: TGTGCCAGCAGCGTTAACTGGAATCAGCCCCAGCATTTT; CDR3aa: CASSVNWNQPQHF
abundance: -; j_gene: TRBJ2-7; d_gene: TRBD2; v_gene: TRBV5-1; CDR3nt: TGCGCCAGCAGCACAAGCGGGGACTACGAGCAGTACTTC; CDR3aa: CASSTSGDYEQYF
abundance: -; j_gene: TRBJ1-1; d_gene: -; v_gene: TRBV5-8; CDR3nt: TGTGCCAGCAGCTTCCGCCAGGGGAACACTGAAGCTTTCTTT; CDR3aa: CASSFRQGNTEAFF
abundance: -; j_gene: TRBJ1-1; d_gene: TRBD1; v_gene: TRBV29-1; CDR3nt: TGCAGCGTACCGGGGGGACAGGGGGGCGGATTT; CDR3aa: CSVPGGQGGGF